This T cell receptor beta chain stems from a study of cytomegalovirus exposure and HLA in healthy donors. Whole-study findings and limits: About 87% or about 30% of the time was how often most TCR beta V segments were productive, according to an earlier analysis. Beyond CMV serostatus, there was no information to go on about immune exposure. A later analysis revealed that TCR association rates differed between HLA loci, peaking at DRB1 and bottoming out at HLA-C.

Both 60 Vbeta primers and 13 Jbeta primers went into the PCR. Produced via immunoSEQ multiplex PCR; TCRdb's table is partial and in-frame only. The table shows about 190,000 clones, with 80% occurring only once. About this clone: Its target is unknown.

The receptor was isolated from a boy younger than 18 in good health and CMV-seronegative. The sample was PBMCs.

The CDR3 spells CASSQAYSSYNSPLHF. The DNA for the CDR3 is TGCGCCAGCAGCCAAGCTTACAGCTCCTATAATTCACCCCTCCACTTT. The chain combines TRBV4-3 with TRBJ1-6; no clear D gene. V was shortened by 1 base and J by 0 bases, with 7 bases between the two germline ends. The CDR3 sequence is 16 residues long. Per the germline V gene, CDR1 is LGHNA and CDR2 is YSLEER.